One sample yielded the 31 T cell receptor beta chains listed below, sequenced in a study of blood T cells in healthy people across ages. Sample-barcoded 5' priming and a J-beta primer mix drove a second PCR of about 6 to 12 cycles. One entry per CDR3 protein, called by TCRdb with MiXCR from the 5' RACE reads. The sample contains fewer than 800,000 distinct CDR3 sequences, about a third of which appear only once. Sequenced material: blood. The receptors stem from a woman aged 80 or over in good health.

The rearrangement joins TRBV6-1 to TRBJ2-1; D is uncertain. The tail of the sequence fits TRBJ2-7 better, so the J call may be wrong. The CDR3 length is 15 residues. CDR1 and CDR2 from the germline V gene are MNHNS and SASEGT. The CDR3 protein is CASSEGYLSYNEQYF. The DNA of the CDR3 is TGTGCCAGCAGTGAGGGCTACCTCTCCTACAATGAGCAGTACTTC.

In its sample, this clonotype was seen a few times. The rearrangement uses TRBV7-3 and TRBJ2-5; TRBD1 matches at 11 bases. CDR3 length: 17 amino acids. J gave up 11 bases and V 6 bases, and 20 bases lay outside the gene matches. Germline CDR1 is SGHTA and CDR2 is FQGTGA. The CDR3 DNA is TGTGCCAGCAGGTTGAACGCCGGGACAGGGGGTATCAATGAGCAGTACTTC. This translates into CASRLNAGTGGINEQYF.

The sample holds a few counts of this clonotype. The chain employs TRBV5-6 and TRBJ2-2; D remains unclear. This CDR3 has 12 amino acids. CDR1 and CDR2 (germline): SGHDT, YYEEEE. V lost 4 bases to trimming and J lost 6 bases, with 7 bases between them. The CDR3: CASSRGPGELFF. CDR3 sequence (DNA): TGTGCCAGCAGCCGCGGCCCCGGGGAGCTGTTTTTT.

Many counts were recorded for this clonotype. V and J are TRBV24-1 and TRBJ2-1; the match to TRBD2 covers 8 bases. This CDR3 is 16 amino acids long. The trim removed 4 bases at V and 0 bases at J, leaving 4 bases unmatched. Germline V gene lookup returns CDR1 KGHDR and CDR2 SFDVKD. This CDR3 is CATSDSGTSSYNEQFF. DNA of the CDR3: TGTGCCACCAGTGACTCCGGGACTAGCTCCTACAATGAGCAGTTCTTC.

This clonotype was observed a handful of times. The chain couples TRBV9 to TRBJ2-1, with D possibly being TRBD1 (5 bases). There are 15 residues in the CDR3. Germline lookup yields CDR1 SGDLS and CDR2 YYNGEE. V was cut by 0 bases and J by 8 bases, with 15 bases left in between. The CDR3 DNA reads TGTGCCAGCAGCGTAGCATCCCAGGGTAGAGATGAGCAGTTCTTC. It translates to CASSVASQGRDEQFF. The full variable domain, rest sourced from reference TRBV9 and TRBJ2-1, is DSGVTQTPKHLITATGQRVTLRCSPRSGDLSVYWYQQSLDQGLQFLIQYYNGEERAKGNILERFSAQQFPDLHSELNLSSLELGDSALYFCASSVASQGRDEQFFGPGTRLTVL.

The chain recombines TRBV7-9 with TRBJ2-1; 9 bases fit TRBD2. The V gene end was trimmed by 4 bases and the J gene end by 7 bases; junction bases not matched to a gene: 8. Germline loops: CDR1 SEHNR, CDR2 FQNEAQ (reference sequence). This CDR3 contains 15 residues. CDR3 bases: TGTGCCAGCAGCTCCCTGCGCGGGGGGGCGAATGAGCAGTTCTTC. Translating gives CASSSLRGGANEQFF.

The V gene is TRBV5-1, the J gene TRBJ2-5; 9 nucleotides agree with TRBD1. This CDR3 region has 15 residues. The J segment lost 4 bases and the V segment lost 4 bases, leaving 8 bases of the junction unmatched. CDR1 is SGHRS, CDR2 YFSETQ, per germline. CDR3 protein: CASSMEQGAGETQYF. CDR3 nucleotides: TGCGCCAGCAGCATGGAACAGGGGGCAGGAGAGACCCAGTACTTC. The variable domain in full, with the rest retrieved from reference TRBV5-1 and TRBJ2-5, is KAGVTQTPRYLIKTRGQQVTLSCSPISGHRSVSWYQQTPGQGLQFLFEYFSETQRNKGNFPGRFSGRQFSNSRSEMNVSTLELGDSALYLCASSMEQGAGETQYFGPGTRLLVL.

In its sample, this clonotype was seen many times. The V gene is TRBV5-6, the J gene TRBJ2-1; D gene ambiguous. The length of the CDR3 is 11 residues. Looked up from germline, CDR1 is SGHDT and CDR2 is YYEEEE. The V end was cut by 1 base, the J end by 10 bases, with 6 bases between. In DNA, the CDR3 is TGTGCCAGCAGCTTGCTTAAGGAGCAGTTCTTC. This sequence encodes CASSLLKEQFF.

This clonotype was counted a few times. The genes are TRBV18 and TRBJ1-6, with a weak D call TRBD1 (5 bases). Germline loops: CDR1 KGHSH, CDR2 LQKENI. Trimming removed 6 bases from V and 4 bases from J, with 13 bases in between. This CDR3 spans 15 amino acids. As DNA, the CDR3 is TGTGCCAGCTCTCGGAAACAGGCTTATAATTCACCCCTCCACTTT. Translated, it gives CASSRKQAYNSPLHF.

This clonotype was seen only a few times. The rearrangement uses TRBV29-1 and TRBJ1-1; D unclear. Trimming removed 4 bases at V and 1 base at J, with 10 bases between. Germline CDR1 SQVTM, CDR2 ANQGSEA. This CDR3 has 13 amino acids. In nucleotides, the CDR3 is TGCAGCGTTGCGAGGGATAGGAACACTGAAGCTTTCTTT. Translated: CSVARDRNTEAFF.

Note on this clonotype: This may come from a read error, since a much larger clone is one base off. The V call is TRBV20-1, the J call TRBJ2-1; 11 nucleotides match TRBD2. Per germline, CDR1 DFQATT and CDR2 SNEGSKA (reference sequence). The CDR3 covers 16 residues. The chain's CDR3 is CGARDSALAGVAEQFF. In DNA form, the CDR3 reads TGCGGTGCTAGAGATTCAGCACTAGCGGGGGTGGCTGAGCAGTTCTTC.

Comments on this clonotype: A much larger clone differs from this one at a single base, so this may be a read error. The rearrangement links TRBV27 to TRBJ2-5; a weak D match, TRBD2 (5 bases). V lost 6 bases to trimming and J lost 5 bases, with 16 bases between them. Germline CDR1 and CDR2: MNHEY and SMNVEV (reference sequence). The CDR3 extends over 14 amino acids. The CDR3, as DNA: TGTGCCAGCAGGCGTTCGTGTCCGGGGGAGACCCAGTACTTC. Encoded protein: CASRRSCPGETQYF.

The chain joins TRBV15 to TRBJ2-1; 11 bases align to TRBD2. The CDR3 has 15 amino acids. Germline-derived CDR1 and CDR2 are LNHNV and YYDKDF (reference sequence). The V and J ends lost 10 bases and 7 bases, in that order; junction bases with no gene match: 12. As DNA, the CDR3 is TGTGCCAGCAGTTACTCGACTAGCGGGGAGAATGAGCAGTTCTTC. This translates into CASSYSTSGENEQFF.

This clonotype was counted at least ten times. The chain has TRBV10-3 and TRBJ1-4; no clear D. Germline V CDR1 and CDR2: ENHRY, SYGVKD. The germline V and J ends were trimmed by 4 bases and 3 bases, with 6 bases remaining between them. The CDR3 covers 13 residues. The CDR3 here is CAISGGPNEKLFF. CDR3 DNA: TGTGCCATCAGTGGAGGCCCTAATGAAAAACTGTTTTTT.

Points on this clonotype: This may come from a read error, since a much larger clone is one base off. The J gene is TRBJ2-7, the V gene TRBV7-3; 7 bases align to TRBD1. The CDR3 runs to 15 residues. Trimming took 1 base from V and 2 from J; bases not matched to a gene: 5. Germline CDR1 SGHTA, CDR2 FQGTGA. The CDR3 DNA is TGTGCCAGCAGCTTAAGGGGGCAGGGGGCCTACGAGCAGTACTTC. This gives the protein CASSLRGQGAYEQYF.

The chain has TRBV9 and TRBJ1-2; D call uncertain. The CDR3 is 12 residues long. Trimming stripped 0 bases from V and 8 bases from J, with 8 bases between. The V gene's germline CDR1 is SGDLS and CDR2 YYNGEE. CDR3 amino acids: CASSVGEGGYTF. The CDR3 nucleotides read TGTGCCAGCAGCGTAGGGGAAGGGGGCTACACCTTC.

This clonotype was counted only a few times. V usage is TRBV20-1 and J usage is TRBJ2-5, with 8 bases matching TRBD1. The tail of the sequence fits TRBJ2-7 better, so the J call may be wrong. The CDR3 runs to 13 residues. Germline V CDR1 and CDR2: DFQATT, SNEGSKA (reference sequence). In DNA, the CDR3 is TGCAGTGCTCCGCCCGGACAGGGTGGCGAGCAGTACTTC. Translation gives CSAPPGQGGEQYF.

This clonotype appeared a few times. V is TRBV7-2 and J is TRBJ2-2, with D uncertain. Trimming took 5 bases from V and 4 from J, leaving 14 bases between them. The germline V gene encodes CDR1 SGHTA and CDR2 FQGNSA. The CDR3 contains 15 residues. The CDR3 sequence: CASSPKFGPTGELFF. The CDR3 nucleotides are TGTGCCAGCAGCCCCAAGTTCGGGCCCACCGGGGAGCTGTTTTTT. Combining the CDR3 with reference TRBV7-2 and TRBJ2-2 gives the whole variable domain GAGVSQSPSNKVTEKGKDVELRCDPISGHTALYWYRQSLGQGLEFLIYFQGNSAPDKSGLPSDRFSAERTGGSVSTLTIQRTQQEDSAVYLCASSPKFGPTGELFFGEGSRLTVL.

This clonotype was seen ten or more times. This rearrangement joins TRBV11-2 to TRBJ1-6, with no clear D. CDR1 and CDR2 (germline): SGHAT, FQNNGV. The germline V and J ends were trimmed by 0 bases and 6 bases, with 9 bases remaining between them. This CDR3 is built from 15 residues. The CDR3 bases are TGTGCCAGCAGCTTAGAGAGAGGGTTTAATTCACCCCTCCACTTT. It is translated as CASSLERGFNSPLHF.

Note on this clonotype: This may arise from a read error, as a much more abundant clone is one base away. The chain recombines TRBV7-2 with TRBJ2-1, with 8 bases that match TRBD1. This CDR3 has 14 residues. Germline V gives CDR1 SGHTA, CDR2 FQGNSA. The V and J ends lost 7 bases and 7 bases, in that order; junction bases with no gene match: 9. CDR3 bases: TGTGCCAGCAACCGCGACAGGGGCCGGAATGAGCAGTTCTTC. Its protein is CASNRDRGRNEQFF.

A few counts support this clonotype. The V gene is TRBV4-2, the J gene TRBJ2-7; D may be TRBD2 (5 bases). The V gene's germline CDR1 is LGHNA and CDR2 YNFKEQ. CDR3 length: 11 amino acids. Trimming took 3 bases from V and 7 from J, leaving 7 bases between them. CDR3 coding DNA: TGTGCCAGCAGCCATCCGGGGGAGCAGTACTTC. This sequence encodes CASSHPGEQYF.

This clonotype has a count of ten or more. Being one base from a much bigger clone, this may be a read error. The V gene is TRBV5-1, the J gene TRBJ1-2; 7 nucleotides line up with TRBD1. The CDR3 is 13 residues long. V lost 4 bases to trimming and J lost 4 bases; unmatched junction nucleotides: 4. Germline V gene lookup returns CDR1 SGHRS and CDR2 YFSETQ. This CDR3 is CASSDREGYGYTF. For the CDR3, the DNA is TGCGCCAGCAGCGACAGGGAGGGCTATGGCTACACCTTC.

Worth noting for this clonotype: Since a much larger clone is just one base distant, this may be a read error. J is TRBJ2-3 and V is TRBV5-6; D is unclear. Germline V lookup: CDR1 SGHDT, CDR2 YYEEEE. This CDR3 has 14 amino acids. In DNA form, the CDR3 reads TGTGCCAGCAGCTTGTTAGGGTTCCCAGATACGCAGTGTTTT. It translates to CASSLLGFPDTQCF. Combining the CDR3 with reference TRBV5-6 and TRBJ2-3 gives the whole variable domain DAGVTQSPTHLIKTRGQQVTLRCSPKSGHDTVSWYQQALGQGPQFIFQYYEEEERQRGNFPDRFSGHQFPNYSSELNVNALLLGDSALYLCASSLLGFPDTQCFGPGTRLTVL.

This clonotype was recorded at least ten times. The V and J genes are TRBV29-1 and TRBJ2-3; TRBD1 matches 8 bases. The length of the CDR3 is 14 residues. From germline, CDR1 is SQVTM and CDR2 ANQGSEA. V lost 7 bases, J lost 4 bases, and 10 bases stayed unmatched. The DNA of the CDR3 is TGCAGCGGGGCCCCCGACAGGGGCGCAGATACGCAGTATTTT. Encoded protein: CSGAPDRGADTQYF.

This clonotype was seen repeatedly, ten times or more. This chain uses TRBV28 with TRBJ2-5; D is perhaps TRBD2 (6 bases). The CDR3 is made up of 18 amino acids. The germline gives CDR1 MDHEN, CDR2 SYDVKM. V dropped 6 bases and J dropped 5 bases, with 28 bases sitting between them. DNA for the CDR3: TGTGCCAGCAGCCAAAAGCCCTGGGTCGGGGCGGGGATGGAGACCCAGTACTTC. Protein: CASSQKPWVGAGMETQYF.

About this clonotype itself: The junction departs from germline at one end; a sequencing error may be responsible. J is TRBJ2-5 and V is TRBV20-1; 7 bases are a match to TRBD2. The CDR3 totals 16 residues. Germline values: CDR1 DFQATT, CDR2 SNEGSKA (reference sequence). The CDR3 DNA follows: TGCAGTGCTAGAGAGGGCCACGGGGGGTACCAAGATACCCAGTACTTC. Its protein product is CSAREGHGGYQDTQYF.

This clonotype was counted ten times or more. The chain carries TRBV4-2 and TRBJ2-1; D is unclear. Germline loops: CDR1 LGHNA, CDR2 YNFKEQ. Trimming left V 1 base short and J 9 bases short, with 7 bases between. The CDR3 sequence is 12 residues long. The CDR3 loop is CASSQVSGEQFF. The DNA of the CDR3 is TGTGCCAGCAGCCAAGTTTCGGGTGAGCAGTTCTTC.

This clonotype was counted many times. The chain combines TRBV6-5 with TRBJ2-1, with a tentative D call TRBD2 (6 bases). This CDR3 region has 16 residues. Trimming took 6 bases from V and 4 from J, leaving 19 bases between them. CDR1 and CDR2 (germline): MNHEY, SVGAGI. CDR3: CASSRRSPAGYNEQFF. The CDR3 DNA is TGTGCCAGCAGCCGAAGGAGCCCCGCGGGGTACAATGAGCAGTTCTTC.

The table lists this clonotype with many counts. The V gene is TRBV20-1, the J gene TRBJ2-5; D is perhaps TRBD2 (6 bases). The V and J ends lost 8 bases and 1 base respectively, with 14 bases between them. The CDR3 consists of 13 residues. Per germline, CDR1 DFQATT and CDR2 SNEGSKA (reference sequence). CDR3 sequence (DNA): TGCAGTCCAAGGAGGGAATCCCAAGAGACCCAGTACTTC. This translates into CSPRRESQETQYF.

This clonotype has at least ten counts. V is TRBV7-3 and J is TRBJ2-1; 8 nucleotides agree with TRBD2. Germline trimming cut 0 bases from V and 5 bases from J; bases unmatched to any gene: 9. CDR1 and CDR2 from the germline V gene are SGHTA and FQGTGA. There are 17 residues in the CDR3. CDR3 protein: CASSLTRRGGRDNEQFF. CDR3 nucleotide sequence: TGTGCCAGCAGCTTAACGCGTCGGGGGGGCCGGGACAATGAGCAGTTCTTC.

Details on this clonotype: Just one base apart from a much larger clone, this may be a read error. The chain links TRBV7-2 to TRBJ2-1, with 7 nucleotides matching TRBD1. Trimming removed 3 bases from V and 10 bases from J; junction bases left unmatched: 12. CDR3 length: 15 amino acids. In germline, CDR1 is SGHTA, CDR2 FQGNSA. CDR3 region: CASSFLITGEGEQFF. The CDR3 nucleotides read TGTGCCAGCAGCTTCTTGATTACAGGGGAAGGGGAGCAGTTCTTC.